The 7 T cell receptor beta chains reported below all come from one sample, sequenced in a study of shared clonotypes between healthy human individuals. The method was immunoSEQ multiplex PCR; TCRdb's version includes in-frame clones alone and lacks a portion of them. The repertoire holds 2 million to 2.5 million clones, over 90% seen once, with 0.39% in the top ten. The specimen sequenced was naive CD4+ T cells from PBMCs. Subset indicated: CD45RA+ positively selected. Source of these receptors: a man between 18 and 35 years old in good health. Some clones in this sample may be carry-over from other donors' samples.

The chain links TRBV5-4 to TRBJ2-7; 10 nucleotides align to TRBD2. Looked up from germline, CDR1 is SGHNT and CDR2 is YYREEE (reference sequence). Germline trimming cut 0 bases from V and 2 bases from J; bases unmatched to any gene: 5. This CDR3 comprises 16 residues. CDR3 nucleotides: TGTGCCAGCAGCTTGGGGAGCGGGAGGGCCCCCTACGAGCAGTACTTC. As protein: CASSLGSGRAPYEQYF.

This chain uses TRBV5-1 with TRBJ2-3; D remains ambiguous. CDR3 length: 15 residues. V was clipped by 0 bases and J by 6 bases, with 14 bases between them. Germline CDR1 SGHRS, CDR2 YFSETQ. CDR3 bases: TGCGCCAGCAGCTTGGAGGAGAGCCGGTCGGATACGCAGTATTTT. Its protein is CASSLEESRSDTQYF.

A word on this clone: Compared with germline, one end of the junction differs, possibly owing to a read error. V usage is TRBV5-6 and J usage is TRBJ2-1, with 7 bases lining up with TRBD2. CDR3 length equals 14 residues. Per germline, CDR1 SGHDT and CDR2 YYEEEE. The CDR3 protein is CASSLGRGWQIRVF. The CDR3 nucleotides are TGTGCCAGCAGCTTGGGGCGGGGGTGGCAGATTAGAGTCTTC.

This clone was recorded a few times. The chain joins TRBV2 to TRBJ1-2; no definite D call. The CDR3 covers 13 residues. Trimming shortened V by 5 bases and J by 4 bases, and 11 bases separated the two germline ends. The germline gives CDR1 SNHLY, CDR2 FYNNEI. CDR3 loop: CASSPNMSYGYTF. The CDR3 nucleotides read TGTGCCAGCAGTCCTAATATGAGCTATGGCTACACCTTC. Combining the CDR3 with reference TRBV2 and TRBJ1-2 gives the whole variable domain EPEVTQTPSHQVTQMGQEVILRCVPISNHLYFYWYRQILGQKVEFLVSFYNNEISEKSEIFDDQFSVERPDGSNFTLKIRSTKLEDSAMYFCASSPNMSYGYTFGSGTRLTVV.

A note on this clone: The sample holds other DNA sequences that translate to the same CDR3. The V and J genes are TRBV7-3 and TRBJ2-7, with 7 nucleotides matching TRBD1. V was clipped by 0 bases and J by 3 bases; unmatched bases: 2. Germline lookup yields CDR1 SGHTA and CDR2 FQGTGA. The CDR3 sequence is 14 residues long. CDR3 sequence: CASSLTPGGYEQYF. The CDR3 coding sequence is TGTGCCAGCAGCTTAACGCCAGGGGGCTACGAGCAGTACTTC. Using reference TRBV7-3 and TRBJ2-7 for the parts outside the CDR3, the full variable domain is GAGVSQTPSNKVTEKGKYVELRCDPISGHTALYWYRQSLGQGPEFLIYFQGTGAADDSGLPNDRFFAVRPEGSVSTLKIQRTERGDSAVYLCASSLTPGGYEQYFGPGTRLTVT.

V and J are TRBV6-5 and TRBJ2-7; 8 bases are shared with TRBD1. Germline V gene lookup returns CDR1 MNHEY and CDR2 SVGAGI. Trimming removed 10 bases from V and 1 base from J; junction bases left unmatched: 12. The CDR3 is 15 residues long. Here the CDR3 DNA reads TGTGCCACCAAACCAGGGGGCCACACATCCTACGAGCAGTACTTC. This translates into CATKPGGHTSYEQYF.

A few counts support this clone. The chain carries TRBV20-1 and TRBJ1-1; D uncertain. V gave up 1 base and J gave up 7 bases, with 7 bases separating them. This CDR3 is 11 amino acids long. Per the germline V gene, CDR1 is DFQATT and CDR2 is SNEGSKA (reference sequence). The CDR3: CSARVVSEAFF. CDR3 nucleotide sequence: TGCAGTGCTAGAGTGGTAAGTGAAGCTTTCTTT.